This T cell receptor (beta chain) stems from a study of blood T cell repertoires in COVID-19. V was pared by 0 bases and J by 11 bases, with 20 bases between. CDR3 length equals 16 residues. Germline V gene sequence: CDR1 ENHRY, CDR2 SYGVKD. TCRdb keeps only in-frame clones here, not all; method: immunoSEQ multiplex PCR. The table includes roughly 80,000 clones, 84% detected once. The chain is built from TRBV10-3 and TRBJ1-5, with D perhaps TRBD1 (6 bases). Sequenced input: peripheral blood. This receptor was taken from a human donor in a cohort sampled during active COVID-19. The CDR3: CAISESSGITAGAQHF. CDR3 nucleotides: TGTGCCATCAGTGAGTCTTCCGGGATCACTGCAGGGGCCCAGCATTTT.